This T cell receptor beta chain emerged from a study of cytomegalovirus exposure and HLA in healthy donors. Comments on this clone: Its antigen is not identified.

Germline V CDR1 and CDR2: SGHAT, FQNNGV. V trimming: 4 bases; J trimming: 4 bases; junction bases outside the gene matches: 18. This CDR3 region has 18 residues. PCR primers comprised 60 Vbeta and 13 Jbeta primers. The table came from immunoSEQ multiplex PCR; TCRdb's copy has only in-frame clones and leaves some out. The data contain about 140,000 clones, over 60% of them singletons. Points from the study as a whole: The productive fraction for most TCR beta V segments was about 87% or about 30% in an earlier analysis.

The sample comprised PBMCs. This TCR derives from a woman aged 55-70 years in good health and CMV-seronegative. V usage is TRBV11-2 and J usage is TRBJ2-7; 8 nucleotides agree with TRBD2. CDR3 loop: CASSSGFRAGDPRYEQYF. In DNA form, the CDR3 reads TGTGCCAGCAGCTCCGGGTTTCGAGCGGGAGATCCGAGATACGAGCAGTACTTC.